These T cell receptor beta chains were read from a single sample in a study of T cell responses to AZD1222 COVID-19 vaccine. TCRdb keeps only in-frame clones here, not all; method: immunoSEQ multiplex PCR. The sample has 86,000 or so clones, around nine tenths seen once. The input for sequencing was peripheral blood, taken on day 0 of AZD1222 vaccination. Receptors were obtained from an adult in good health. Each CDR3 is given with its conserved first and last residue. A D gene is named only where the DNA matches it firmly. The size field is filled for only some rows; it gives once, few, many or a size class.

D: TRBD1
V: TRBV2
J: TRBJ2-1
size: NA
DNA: TGTGCCAGCGGACAGGGGAGGGATGAGCAGTTCTTC
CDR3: CASGQGRDEQFF

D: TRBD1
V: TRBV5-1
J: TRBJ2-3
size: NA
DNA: TGCGCCAGCAGCGTAGGGACAGGGGGTCGGGTTAAGGCGGATACGCAGTATTTT
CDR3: CASSVGTGGRVKADTQYF

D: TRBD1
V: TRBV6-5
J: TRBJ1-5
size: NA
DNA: TGTGCCAGCATCCCAGGACAGGGTAACCAGCCCCAGCATTTT
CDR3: CASIPGQGNQPQHF

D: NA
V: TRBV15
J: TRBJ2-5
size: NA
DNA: TGTGCCACCAGCACCACCACCCAAGAGACCCAGTACTTC
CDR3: CATSTTTQETQYF

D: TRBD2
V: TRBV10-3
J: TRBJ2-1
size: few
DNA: TGTGCCATCAGTGAGTCTAGCGGGAGGGCCAATGAGCAGTTCTTC
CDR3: CAISESSGRANEQFF

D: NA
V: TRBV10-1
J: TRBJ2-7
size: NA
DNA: TGCGCCAGAAACAGAACCTACGAGCAGTACTTC
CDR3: CARNRTYEQYF

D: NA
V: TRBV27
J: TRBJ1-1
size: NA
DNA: TGTGCCAGCAGTTTAGGAGCAGGGGTGAACACTGAAGCTTTCTTT
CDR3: CASSLGAGVNTEAFF

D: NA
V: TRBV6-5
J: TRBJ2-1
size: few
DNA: TGTGCCAGCAGTAGGGACCCGAGCTCCTACAATGAGCAGTTCTTC
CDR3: CASSRDPSSYNEQFF

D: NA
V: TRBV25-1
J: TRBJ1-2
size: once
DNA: TGTGCCAGCAGTTGGGGGGGATATGGCTACACCTTC
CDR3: CASSWGGYGYTF

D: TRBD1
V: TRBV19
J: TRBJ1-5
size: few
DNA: TGTGCCAGTAGTGTCGCCGGGACAGGGCTAACTAATCAGCCCCAGCATTTT
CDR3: CASSVAGTGLTNQPQHF

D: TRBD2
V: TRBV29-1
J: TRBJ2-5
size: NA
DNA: TGCAGCGTTTGGACTAGCGGGGGGCGAGAGACCCAGTACTTC
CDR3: CSVWTSGGRETQYF

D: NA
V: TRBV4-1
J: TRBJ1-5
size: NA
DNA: TGCGCCAGCAGCCAAGATAGTTGGGACAAGGGATCAAAGCCCCAGCATTTT
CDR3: CASSQDSWDKGSKPQHF

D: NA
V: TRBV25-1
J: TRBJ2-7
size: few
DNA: TGTGCCAGCACCCCGGACAGAGGCCCCTACGAGCAGTACTTC
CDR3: CASTPDRGPYEQYF

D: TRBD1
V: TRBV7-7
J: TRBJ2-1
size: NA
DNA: TGTGCCAGCAGCACGGGACAGGGTAATGAGCAGTTCTTC
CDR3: CASSTGQGNEQFF

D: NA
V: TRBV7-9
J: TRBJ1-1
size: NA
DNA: TGTGCCAGCAGCTTGATGGAGGGGGCTGAAGCTTTCTTT
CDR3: CASSLMEGAEAFF

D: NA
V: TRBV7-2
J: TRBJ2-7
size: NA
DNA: TGTGCCAGCAGCCCACGAACAGGGATCGAGCAGTACTTC
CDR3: CASSPRTGIEQYF

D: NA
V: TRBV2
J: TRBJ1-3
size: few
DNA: TGTGCCAGCAGTGATTATAGCTCTGGAAACACCATATATTTT
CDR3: CASSDYSSGNTIYF

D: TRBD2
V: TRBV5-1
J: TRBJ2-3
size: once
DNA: TGCGCCAGCAGCCTTGGAGTTGGGACTAGCCTTTCTACGCAGTATTTT
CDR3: CASSLGVGTSLSTQYF

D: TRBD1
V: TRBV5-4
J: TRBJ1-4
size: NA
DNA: TGTGCCAGCAGCCCAGGGGGGACTAATGAAAAACTGTTTTTT
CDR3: CASSPGGTNEKLFF

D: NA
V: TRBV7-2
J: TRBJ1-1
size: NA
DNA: TGTGCCAGCACGGGAGCGATGTCCAGGGGTACTGAAGCTTTCTTT
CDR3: CASTGAMSRGTEAFF

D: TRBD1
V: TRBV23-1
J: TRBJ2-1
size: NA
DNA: TGCGCAGTGGCGGGACAGGGGCCTGAGCAGTTCTTC
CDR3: CAVAGQGPEQFF

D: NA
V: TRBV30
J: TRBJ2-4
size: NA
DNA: TGTGCCTGGACCCAAAAGGGAGCCAAAAACATTCAGTACTTC
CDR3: CAWTQKGAKNIQYF

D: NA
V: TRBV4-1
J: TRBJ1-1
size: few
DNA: TGCGCCAGCACTCCGGGCCTGGAAGCTTTCTTT
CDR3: CASTPGLEAFF

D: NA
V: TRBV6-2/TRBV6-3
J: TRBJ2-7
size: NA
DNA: TGTGCCAGCAGCCCTTCGACAGGTCCAACTACGGGGGAGCAGTACTTC
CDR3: CASSPSTGPTTGEQYF

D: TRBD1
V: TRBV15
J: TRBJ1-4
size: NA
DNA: TGTGCCACCAGCAGAGATGGTGACAGGGTTAATGAAAAACTGTTTTTT
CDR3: CATSRDGDRVNEKLFF

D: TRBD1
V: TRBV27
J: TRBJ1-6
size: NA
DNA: TGTGCCAGCAGCCCGGACAGGGCTAATTCACCCCTCCACTTT
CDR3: CASSPDRANSPLHF

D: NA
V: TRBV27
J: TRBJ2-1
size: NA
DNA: TGTGCCAGCGGGACTGGGCTTAAGCGGTTCTTC
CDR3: CASGTGLKRFF

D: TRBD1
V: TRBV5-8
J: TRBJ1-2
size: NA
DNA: TGTGCCAGCAGCTCCGGGGGCAGGGGGGACTATGGCTACACCTTC
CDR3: CASSSGGRGDYGYTF

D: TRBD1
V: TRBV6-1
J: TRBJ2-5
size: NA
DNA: TGTGCCAGCAGTGAAGCTAATTGGGAACAGGGGGTAGAGACCCAGTACTTC
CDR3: CASSEANWEQGVETQYF

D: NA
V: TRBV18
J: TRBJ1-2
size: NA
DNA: TGTGCCAGCTCACCGGGACATAGCTATGGCTACACCTTC
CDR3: CASSPGHSYGYTF

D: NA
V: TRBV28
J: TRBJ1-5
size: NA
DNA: TGTGCCAGCAGTTTATATGGCAGGGGTGGCAATCAGCCCCAGCATTTT
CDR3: CASSLYGRGGNQPQHF

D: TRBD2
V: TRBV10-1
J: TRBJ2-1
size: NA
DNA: TGCGCCAGCAGTGAGTCGACGGGGGGTGTGAATGAGCAGTTCTTC
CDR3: CASSESTGGVNEQFF

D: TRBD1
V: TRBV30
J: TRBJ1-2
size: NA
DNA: TGTGCCTGGAGTTTAACCGGGACAGGGTCGGGCGGCTACACCTTC
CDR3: CAWSLTGTGSGGYTF

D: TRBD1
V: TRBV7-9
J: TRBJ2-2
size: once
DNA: TGTGCCAGCAGCAACCGGGACAGGGAAAGGACCGGGGAGCTGTTTTTT
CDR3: CASSNRDRERTGELFF

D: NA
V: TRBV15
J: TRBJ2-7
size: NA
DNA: TGTGCCACCAGCAGAGATCCGCTTGGTAGTATAGATTCAGTCGACGAGCAGTACTTC
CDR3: CATSRDPLGSIDSVDEQYF

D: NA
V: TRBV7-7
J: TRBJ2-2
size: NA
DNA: TGTGCCAGCAGCTTAGACCTAGCACCCGCCGGGGAGCTGTTTTTT
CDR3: CASSLDLAPAGELFF

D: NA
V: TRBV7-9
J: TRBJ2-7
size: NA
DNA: TGTGCCAGCATTCCGGGGGATGGATCCTACGAGCAGTACTTC
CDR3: CASIPGDGSYEQYF

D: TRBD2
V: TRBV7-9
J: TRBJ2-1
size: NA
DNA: TGTGCCAGCAGCCCCATCCCAGCAGCGGGAGACCATGAGCAGTTCTTC
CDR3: CASSPIPAAGDHEQFF

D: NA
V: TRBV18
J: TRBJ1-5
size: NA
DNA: TGTGCCAGCTCACCAGAACGCAATCAGCCCCAGCATTTT
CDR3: CASSPERNQPQHF

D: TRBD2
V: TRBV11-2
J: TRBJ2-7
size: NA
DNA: TGTGCCAGCAGCTTCGGGACTAGCGGGATAAGCTACGAGCAGTACTTC
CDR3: CASSFGTSGISYEQYF

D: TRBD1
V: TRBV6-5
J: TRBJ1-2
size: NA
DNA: TGTGCCAGCAGGCCAGGGGGCCAGACTAACTATGGCTACACCTTC
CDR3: CASRPGGQTNYGYTF

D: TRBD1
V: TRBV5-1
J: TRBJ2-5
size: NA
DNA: TGCGCCAGCAGCAACAGGGGGACCTTTTACCAAGAGACCCAGTACTTC
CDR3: CASSNRGTFYQETQYF

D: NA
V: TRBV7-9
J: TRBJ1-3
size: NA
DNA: TGTGCCAGCAGCCGACAGGTCTCAGGAAACACCATATATTTT
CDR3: CASSRQVSGNTIYF

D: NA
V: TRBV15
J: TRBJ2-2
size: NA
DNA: TGTGCCACCAGTATTAGGAACACCGGGGAGCTGTTTTTT
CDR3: CATSIRNTGELFF

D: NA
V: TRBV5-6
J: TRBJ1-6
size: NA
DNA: TGTGCCAGCAGCTGGGGGCAGGGTACTTCACCCCTCCACTTT
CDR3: CASSWGQGTSPLHF

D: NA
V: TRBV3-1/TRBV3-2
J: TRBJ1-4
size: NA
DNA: TGTGCCAGCAGCGGACGGCCTTCAACTAATGAAAAACTGTTTTTT
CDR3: CASSGRPSTNEKLFF